Below are 8 T cell receptor beta chains sequenced from a single sample in a study of T cell repertoires in cytomegalovirus infection. MiXCR, applied by TCRdb to the reads, yields one record per CDR3 protein. The profile shows roughly 190,000 distinct CDR3 sequences, 9.5% of them singletons. Sequencing was performed on PBMCs. Receptors originate from a human donor in good health (CMV status not recorded). Some clones in this sample may be carry-over from other donors' samples.

To note about this clonotype: A much bigger clone sits one base away, suggesting this may be a read error. The conserved final phenylalanine or tryptophan is absent from the CDR3, which likely points to a read error. The chain is built from TRBV2 and TRBJ2-5, with TRBD2 matching over 8 bases. V shed 6 bases and J 1 base; nucleotides not matched to a gene: 4. Germline V gene lookup returns CDR1 SNHLY and CDR2 FYNNEI. The CDR3 spans 14 residues. CDR3 loop: CASRGLAGQETQYL. The CDR3, as DNA: TGTGCCAGCAGGGGGCTAGCGGGCCAAGAGACCCAGTACCTC.

The table lists this clonotype with a few counts. This chain connects TRBV6-8 to TRBJ2-2; D possibly corresponds to TRBD2 (7 bases). With 5 bases removed from V and 4 bases from J, the gap between germline ends came to 14 bases. CDR1 is MNHGY, CDR2 SAAAGT, per germline. The CDR3 has 15 amino acids. CDR3 DNA: TGTGCCAGCAGTCAACGGGGGGCGGGCACCGGGGAGCTGTTTTTT. Amino acids: CASSQRGAGTGELFF.

V usage is TRBV14 and J usage is TRBJ2-1; the match to TRBD2 covers 13 bases. This CDR3 comprises 21 residues. Germline CDR1 is SGHDN and CDR2 is FVKESK. Trimming removed 0 bases from V and 0 bases from J; junction bases left unmatched: 11. CDR3: CASSQDPDRTSGRSSYNEQFF. The CDR3 nucleotides are TGTGCCAGCAGCCAAGATCCCGACCGGACTAGCGGGAGAAGCTCCTACAATGAGCAGTTCTTC.

V usage is TRBV3-1 and J usage is TRBJ1-2; no reliable D call. Trimming removed 2 bases at V and 11 bases at J, with 15 bases between. The CDR3 has 13 residues. CDR1 is LGHDT and CDR2 is YNNKEL in the germline V gene (reference sequence). CDR3 sequence reads: CASSQLSERRYTF. Here the CDR3 DNA reads TGTGCCAGCAGCCAACTGTCGGAACGCAGGTACACCTTC.

This clonotype has ten or more counts. The chain links TRBV7-2 to TRBJ1-2; D may be TRBD1 (5 bases). CDR3 length equals 14 residues. The ends were cut back, 2 bases at V and 2 bases at J, with 9 bases in the middle. In germline, CDR1 is SGHTA, CDR2 FQGNSA. The CDR3 DNA reads TGTGCCAGCAGCTTAAGAAGGGGAAACTATGGCTACACCTTC. This codes for CASSLRRGNYGYTF.

This clonotype was observed many times. The chain employs TRBV7-2 and TRBJ1-6; TRBD1 aligns across 8 bases. V trimming: 5 bases; J trimming: 7 bases; junction bases outside the gene matches: 4. Germline V gene sequence: CDR1 SGHTA, CDR2 FQGNSA. The CDR3 consists of 14 residues. The DNA for the CDR3 is TGTGCCAGCAGCCCGACAGGGGACAATTCACCCCTCCACTTT. Translated, it gives CASSPTGDNSPLHF.

On this clonotype itself: This sequence may be a read error, since a much larger clone differs from it by one base. V gene TRBV7-6 combines with J gene TRBJ1-1; 8 bases match TRBD1. The CDR3 sequence is 15 residues long. The germline CDR1 and CDR2 sequences are SGHVS and FNYEAQ. CDR3 loop: CASRLAGTGNTEAFF. The DNA for the CDR3 is TGTGCCAGCCGCTTAGCCGGGACAGGTAACACTGAAGCTTTCTTT.

This clonotype was seen repeatedly, ten times or more. In DNA form, the CDR3 reads TGTGCCAGCAGGATAGCGGGAGGGAAGAATGAGCAGTTCTTC. This codes for CASRIAGGKNEQFF. The chain links TRBV12-3 or TRBV12-4 to TRBJ2-1; TRBD2 matches at 11 bases. J was trimmed by 7 bases and V by 6 bases; bases with no gene match: 5. The CDR3 covers 14 residues.